This TCR beta chain comes out of a study of T cell repertoires in cytomegalovirus infection. At the level of the study: It was the public TCR beta signatures that indicated both CMV infection and matching HLA type.

The V segment lost 4 bases and the J segment 0 bases; nucleotides outside the gene matches: 12. This CDR3 is 18 amino acids long. Germline V gene data show CDR1 as SGDLS and CDR2 as YYNGEE. Findings and caveats of the study: Clonotypes of TCR beta that were HLA-C-restricted and CMV-specific dominated the ex vivo response.

TCRdb ran MiXCR on the reads and lists one entry per CDR3 protein. The sample carries roughly 500,000 distinct CDR3 sequences, around a third recorded once. Concerning this clonotype itself: Its antigen is unidentified.

The chain joins TRBV9 to TRBJ2-2, with TRBD2 matching 7 bases. The source was cultured PBMCs, collected from culture after CMV antigen stimulation. This TCR was sampled from a human donor in good health (CMV status not recorded). Some clones in this sample may be carry-over from other donors' samples. CDR3 sequence reads: CASSSNPSLAANTGELFF. The DNA of the CDR3 is TGTGCCAGCAGCTCCAACCCCTCTCTAGCGGCGAACACCGGGGAGCTGTTTTTT.